This TCR beta chain was found in a study of beta chain features in type 1 diabetes. Study-wide context: Similarity in age, gender and cell yields was seen between patients and healthy donors. Study findings and constraints: The cDNA sequencing approach could over-represent high-TCR-expressing cells. Type 1 diabetes patients showed a moderate but significant shortening of TCRB CDR3s in all four CD4+ subsets.

Trimming took off 6 bases at V and 5 bases at J, with 13 bases between the two ends. The CDR3 extends over 13 amino acids. Germline assignment: CDR1 SNHLY and CDR2 FYNNEI. Expressed TCRB transcripts got sequenced, as all isolated RNA was reverse transcribed. Data came from immunoSEQ multiplex PCR; TCRdb stores just in-frame clones and leaves some out. The sample holds approximately 250,000 clones, over 12% seen once. This clone has a handful of counts. Its antigen remains unidentified. Sorted populations all exceeded 98% purity. This clonotype originated in a woman between 40 and 50 years old in good health. The J gene is TRBJ1-1, the V gene TRBV2; unclear D gene. Sequencing was done on a sample of naive CD4+ T cells from blood. CDR3 nucleotide sequence: TGTGCCAGCAGCCAGGAGGGAGGGACTGAAGCTTTCTTT. As protein: CASSQEGGTEAFF.